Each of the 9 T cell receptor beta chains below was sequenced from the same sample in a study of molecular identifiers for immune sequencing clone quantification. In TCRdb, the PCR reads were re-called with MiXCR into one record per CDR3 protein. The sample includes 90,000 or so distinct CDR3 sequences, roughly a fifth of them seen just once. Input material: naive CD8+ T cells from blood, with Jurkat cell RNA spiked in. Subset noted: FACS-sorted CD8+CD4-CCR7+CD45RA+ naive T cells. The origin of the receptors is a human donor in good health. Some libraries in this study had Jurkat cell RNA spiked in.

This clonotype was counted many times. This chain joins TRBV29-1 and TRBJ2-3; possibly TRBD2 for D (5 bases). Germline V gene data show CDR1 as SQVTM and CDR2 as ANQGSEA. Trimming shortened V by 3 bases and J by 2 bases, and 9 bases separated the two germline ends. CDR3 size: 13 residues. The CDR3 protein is CSVELLATDTQYF. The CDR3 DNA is TGCAGCGTTGAGTTGCTAGCCACAGATACGCAGTATTTT.

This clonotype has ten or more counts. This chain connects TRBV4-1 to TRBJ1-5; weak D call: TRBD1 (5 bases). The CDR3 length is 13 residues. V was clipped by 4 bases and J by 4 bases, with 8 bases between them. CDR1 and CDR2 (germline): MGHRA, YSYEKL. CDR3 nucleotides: TGCGCCAGCAGCCCCCCAGGGAATCAGCCCCAGCATTTT. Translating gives CASSPPGNQPQHF.

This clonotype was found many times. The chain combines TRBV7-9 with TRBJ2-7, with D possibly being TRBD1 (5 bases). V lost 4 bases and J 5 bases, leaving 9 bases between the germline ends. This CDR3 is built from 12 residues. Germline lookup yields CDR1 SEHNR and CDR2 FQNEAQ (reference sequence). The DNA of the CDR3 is TGTGCCAGCAGCTCGACAGTTAACGAGCAGTACTTC. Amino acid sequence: CASSSTVNEQYF.

CDR3 protein: CASSQEPTGTSSNQPQHF. The CDR3 bases are TGCGCCAGCAGCCAAGAACCCACAGGGACTTCTAGCAATCAGCCCCAGCATTTT. The V and J genes are TRBV4-1 and TRBJ1-5; tentative D call: TRBD1 (6 bases). Trimming cost V 0 bases and J 0 bases, with 15 bases left between them. Per the germline V gene, CDR1 is MGHRA and CDR2 is YSYEKL. The CDR3 has 18 amino acids.

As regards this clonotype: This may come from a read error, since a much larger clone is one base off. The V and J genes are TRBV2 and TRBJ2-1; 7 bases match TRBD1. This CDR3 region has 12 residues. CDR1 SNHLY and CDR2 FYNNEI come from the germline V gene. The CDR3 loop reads CVRRQGLNEQFF. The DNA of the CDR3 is TGTGTCAGAAGACAGGGTCTCAATGAGCAGTTCTTC.

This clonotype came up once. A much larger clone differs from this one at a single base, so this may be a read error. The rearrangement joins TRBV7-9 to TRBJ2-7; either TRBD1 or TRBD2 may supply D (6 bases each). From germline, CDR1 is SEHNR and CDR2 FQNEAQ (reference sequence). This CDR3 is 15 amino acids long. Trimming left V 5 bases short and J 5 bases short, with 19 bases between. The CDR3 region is CASSPRSQGRNEQYF. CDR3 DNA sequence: TGTGCCAGCAGCCCACGTTCTCAGGGGAGGAACGAGCAGTACTTC.

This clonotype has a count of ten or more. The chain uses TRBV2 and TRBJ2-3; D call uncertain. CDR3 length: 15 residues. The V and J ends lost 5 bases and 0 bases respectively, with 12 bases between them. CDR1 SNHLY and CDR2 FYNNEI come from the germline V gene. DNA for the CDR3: TGTGCCAGCAGTAGCGACGGATTTAGCACAGATACGCAGTATTTT. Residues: CASSSDGFSTDTQYF.

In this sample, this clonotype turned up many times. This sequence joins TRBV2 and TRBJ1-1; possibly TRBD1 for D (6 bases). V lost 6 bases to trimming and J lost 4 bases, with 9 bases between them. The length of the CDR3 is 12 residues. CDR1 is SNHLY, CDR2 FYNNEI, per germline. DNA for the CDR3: TGTGCCAGCAGGGGCAGGGGCACTGAAGCTTTCTTT. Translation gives CASRGRGTEAFF. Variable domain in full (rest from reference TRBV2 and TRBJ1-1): EPEVTQTPSHQVTQMGQEVILRCVPISNHLYFYWYRQILGQKVEFLVSFYNNEISEKSEIFDDQFSVERPDGSNFTLKIRSTKLEDSAMYFCASRGRGTEAFFGQGTRLTVV.

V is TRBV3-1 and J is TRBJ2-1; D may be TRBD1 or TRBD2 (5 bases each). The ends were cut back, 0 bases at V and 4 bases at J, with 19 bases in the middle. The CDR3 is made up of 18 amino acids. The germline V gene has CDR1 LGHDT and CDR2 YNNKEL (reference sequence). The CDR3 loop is CASSQDLLGTGKYNEQFF. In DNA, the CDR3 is TGTGCCAGCAGCCAAGATCTTTTAGGGACGGGGAAGTACAATGAGCAGTTCTTC.